This T cell receptor beta chain was identified during a study of identical twins (dated by TCRdb to about 2016). Context from the whole study: To test whether fetal clonotypes persist, this study deep-sequenced TCR alpha and beta repertoires from monozygotic twins, from unrelated adults of various ages, and from cord blood. To rule out contamination, replicate twin experiments were performed at different times with different library preparation protocols. Study-wide conclusions, independent of this receptor: Because the same donors could not be followed over many years, the conclusions depended on cross-sectional statistical analysis. Invariant T cells such as MAIT and iNKT could partly confound zero-insertion analyses, although diverse VJ usage argued against such confounding for most clonotypes. In monozygotic twins, recombination models systematically underestimated out-of-frame TCR alpha sharing, but the models matched the sharing seen between unrelated individuals. Abundant cord blood beta clonotypes carried fewer insertions; young adult naive repertoires showed a weaker similar trend, while memory repertoires showed none. Compared with coincidental sharing between unrelated individuals, out-of-frame TCR alpha sequences shared between twins showed an excess of sequences with low generation probability. Excess twin sharing in beta out-of-frame sequences was weaker because fewer shared sequences lowered the signal-to-noise ratio.

The V end loses 5 bases and the J end loses 3 bases, and a stretch of 17 bases separates them. CDR1 DFQATT and CDR2 SNEGSKA are derived from the germline V gene (reference sequence). Inclusive of the bounding cysteine and phenylalanine, the CDR3 is 15 residues long. The kept DNA is CDR3 alone, 45 bases in frame from the first base. The library came from 5' RACE. The sample was run on an Illumina HiSeq 2000. A universal primer binding site was introduced by template switching, and a unique molecular identifier was present in the final cDNA, enabling accurate counting of TCR cDNA molecules. Specific primers in the conserved constant-segment region were used to synthesize first-strand cDNA for the TCR alpha and beta chains. To control for contamination, every cDNA library carried two barcodes: a SMART-Mk sample barcode plus Illumina barcodes. TruSeq adapter sequences and Illumina sample barcodes were added in two successive PCR steps. TCR alpha and beta cDNA libraries were sequenced on the Illumina HiSeq platform with custom primers. The original pipeline was this. Raw reads were processed with MiGEC to extract unique molecular identifiers, and MiXCR was used to determine CDR3 positions. Recombination models were inferred per individual with the repgenHMM and IGoR tools using an EM algorithm. Shared clonotypes were analyzed with the tcR package in R, and sharing was normalized by the product of cloneset sizes. To study raw recombination without the effects of thymic and clonal selection, out-of-frame nonproductive sequences were analyzed. Using fastp trimming at Q25 and MiXCR clonotype assembly, TCRdb reanalyzed the public sequencing data and kept in-frame beta chains. Each CDR3 protein gets just one entry, which takes the most common genes and DNA from the rows behind it. The V and J calls shown here were made by TCRdb, not taken from the authors' results. This sample lists approximately 490,000 distinct CDR3 sequences; 20% to 25% were detected once. The biggest ten clones account for 0.48% of the sample.

As regards this clonotype: What antigen it recognizes has not been identified. The sample holds no much larger clone one base away, and base qualities are not on file.

Every donor was a healthy Caucasian. Three pairs of female monozygotic twins, all aged 18 to 29 years, were included in the twin cohort. Positive isolation kits from Invitrogen were used to isolate CD4+ and CD8+ T cell populations. The same specimen was also included in a second study, on yellow fever vaccine responses in identical twins. The second study reports: The T cell response to vaccination in identical twins was reported by the authors to appear partly convergent and partly personalized. The study precisely tracked vaccine-responding T cell clones in identical twins.

The specimen was CD4+ T cells sorted from blood. The origin of this receptor is a woman between 18 and 30 years old in good health. The chain employs TRBV20-1 and TRBJ2-1; no confident D gene assignment can be made. The encoded CDR3 is CSARNSKYYYNEQFF. The DNA sequence follows: TGCAGTGCTCGCAACTCGAAGTATTACTACAATGAGCAGTTCTTC.